A selection of T cell receptor beta chains follows, all from one sample in a study. TCRdb fed the RT-PCR reads into MiXCR, producing one record per CDR3 protein. This table has about 700,000 distinct CDR3 sequences, about 14% appearing once. Sequences were obtained from memory CD4+ T cells from blood. All receptors come from a female donor in good health, serving as a healthy control. The conserved cysteine and the conserved F or W are not part of the CDR3 here. A D gene is named only where the DNA matches it firmly.

TRBV5-4,-,TRBJ2-2,14,ASSLTGRAGTGELF
TRBV20-1,-,TRBJ1-6,9,SARPDTPLH
TRBV4-1,TRBD1,TRBJ1-5,15,ASSRQGARVSDQPQH
TRBV6-1,TRBD1,TRBJ1-2,11,ASFMRQGDGYT
TRBV28,-,TRBJ1-1,14,ASSLSRGYSNTEAF
TRBV20-1,TRBD2,TRBJ2-1,11,SASTSGVEEQF
TRBV7-8,-,TRBJ2-3,12,ASSPTDRLYTQY
TRBV9,-,TRBJ2-7,13,ASSPQTSPPYEQY
TRBV20-1,TRBD1,TRBJ1-1,13,SASGTTGVNTEAF
TRBV5-1,-,TRBJ2-1,13,ASSAEGRSYNEQF
TRBV12-3/TRBV12-4,-,TRBJ2-5,11,ASSPPTRGAQY
TRBV6-5,-,TRBJ2-4,12,ASSVGLAKNIQY
TRBV3-1,-,TRBJ2-7,9,ASSQGGDLY
TRBV12-3/TRBV12-4,TRBD1,TRBJ2-5,13,ASTRSDRGGETQY
TRBV6-6,TRBD2,TRBJ2-2,15,ASSTQTSGSPTGELF
TRBV12-3/TRBV12-4,TRBD2,TRBJ2-1,14,ASSPVFGGAYNEQF
TRBV12-3/TRBV12-4,-,TRBJ2-2,14,ASTLGGGGNTGELF
TRBV7-2,TRBD1,TRBJ1-6,13,ASSTRQGAYSPLH
TRBV14,TRBD2,TRBJ2-3,14,ASSQARGEGRDTQY
TRBV20-1,TRBD2,TRBJ2-1,12,SARVLAGYNEQF
TRBV9,-,TRBJ1-6,12,ASSAGRYNSPLH
TRBV27,TRBD1,TRBJ1-6,12,ASRKGQGNSPLH
TRBV7-9,-,TRBJ2-3,13,ASSLRGGPTDTQY
TRBV24-1,-,TRBJ1-1,11,ATSQAGHTEAF
TRBV27,-,TRBJ1-5,14,ASSLGGLGPGQPQH
TRBV20-1,TRBD2,TRBJ2-1,14,SARDYAGGTYNEQF
TRBV9,-,TRBJ2-4,11,ASSVGAKNIQY
TRBV12-3/TRBV12-4,-,TRBJ2-5,12,ASRNPGPQETQY
TRBV9,-,TRBJ1-1,12,ASSPPLGLTEAF
TRBV7-2,TRBD1,TRBJ2-1,15,ASSSTGVRRVYNEQF
TRBV6-5,-,TRBJ2-1,14,ASNRGHSGSYNEQF
TRBV7-3,-,TRBJ2-1,10,ASSSYLGEQF
TRBV10-3,-,TRBJ2-7,9,AIGANYEQY
TRBV30,-,TRBJ1-5,13,AWSSVRYSNQPQH
TRBV6-5,TRBD1,TRBJ2-3,13,ASRVQGSRTDTQY
TRBV2,-,TRBJ2-3,11,ASSEAWGDTQY
TRBV12-3/TRBV12-4,-,TRBJ2-7,12,ASSFVGATDTQY
TRBV28,TRBD2,TRBJ2-5,11,ASVTSGSETQY
TRBV12-5,TRBD1,TRBJ2-3,12,ASGPDRVQDTQY
TRBV7-3,-,TRBJ2-3,13,ASSSRQGSTDTQY
TRBV11-1,-,TRBJ2-4,13,ASSDTSAEENIQY
TRBV20-1,-,TRBJ2-7,10,SGGGNSYEQY
TRBV20-1,-,TRBJ2-1,10,SAEDWEDEQF
TRBV5-1,TRBD1,TRBJ2-7,9,ASSEQQGQV
TRBV6-5,-,TRBJ2-7,12,ASSQGGLGYEQY